These T cell receptor beta chains were read from a single sample in a study of blood T cell repertoires in COVID-19. Repertoires were generated with immunoSEQ multiplex PCR, while TCRdb's copy carries only in-frame clones and drops some. The sample includes approximately 210,000 clones, 65% to 80% of them seen just once. What was sequenced was PBMCs or T cells enriched from blood (not recorded which). The receptors were sampled from a woman between 50 and 59 years old with acute COVID-19. The CDR3 runs from the conserved cysteine through the conserved F or W.

v_gene: TRBV6-5
j_gene: TRBJ1-1
CDR3aa: CASSYSSGKAFF

v_gene: TRBV7-2
j_gene: TRBJ1-3
CDR3aa: CASSFWTGQGNTIYF

v_gene: TRBV28
j_gene: TRBJ2-3
CDR3aa: CASSRTSGGGTDTQYF

v_gene: TRBV4-2
j_gene: TRBJ2-3
CDR3aa: CASSRPPGFPQYF

v_gene: TRBV6-5
j_gene: TRBJ1-6
CDR3aa: CAAQTGDSYNSPLHF

v_gene: TRBV10-2
j_gene: TRBJ1-1
CDR3aa: CASSEWGSGDAFF

v_gene: TRBV19
j_gene: TRBJ2-3
CDR3aa: CASSIQLAGGQDTQYF

v_gene: TRBV7-2
j_gene: TRBJ1-4
CDR3aa: CASSLTGMEEKLFF

v_gene: TRBV28
j_gene: TRBJ1-4
CDR3aa: CASSQRLTNEKLFF

v_gene: TRBV30
j_gene: TRBJ1-2
CDR3aa: CAWNPFGGPAYGYTF

v_gene: TRBV2
j_gene: TRBJ2-2
CDR3aa: CASKSRELFF

v_gene: TRBV9
j_gene: TRBJ1-1
CDR3aa: CASSPAGTGTFF

v_gene: TRBV6-1
j_gene: TRBJ2-1
CDR3aa: CASSDTGLAGGYNEQFF

v_gene: TRBV7-8
j_gene: TRBJ2-1
CDR3aa: CASSLGLYNEQFF

v_gene: TRBV9
j_gene: TRBJ2-5
CDR3aa: CASSASGTEETQYF

v_gene: TRBV4-2
j_gene: TRBJ2-3
CDR3aa: CASSQAGTSTDTQYF

v_gene: TRBV2
j_gene: TRBJ1-5
CDR3aa: CASSDLQGRSNQPQHF

v_gene: TRBV6-2/TRBV6-3
j_gene: TRBJ2-4
CDR3aa: CASSWGIDRGAKNIQYF

v_gene: TRBV6-5
j_gene: TRBJ2-3
CDR3aa: CASKHDRVQTDTQYF

v_gene: TRBV5-1
j_gene: TRBJ1-1
CDR3aa: CASSLAYREGMNTEAFF

v_gene: TRBV6-4
j_gene: TRBJ2-6
CDR3aa: CASSDEASGANVLTF

v_gene: TRBV9
j_gene: TRBJ1-4
CDR3aa: CASSTGQSNEKLFF

v_gene: TRBV4-3
j_gene: TRBJ2-3
CDR3aa: CASSQDRGYGDTQYF

v_gene: TRBV5-3
j_gene: TRBJ1-1
CDR3aa: CARSRGSGLNTEAFF

v_gene: TRBV7-3
j_gene: TRBJ2-1
CDR3aa: CASSLTRDNEQFF

v_gene: TRBV7-9
j_gene: TRBJ2-3
CDR3aa: CASSVSGGGDTQYF

v_gene: TRBV4-3
j_gene: TRBJ1-2
CDR3aa: CASSHDDRSSGYTF

v_gene: TRBV5-7
j_gene: TRBJ2-1
CDR3aa: CASTQPGTRESNEQFF

v_gene: TRBV7-9
j_gene: TRBJ1-3
CDR3aa: CASSLSGNTIYF

v_gene: TRBV18
j_gene: TRBJ2-5
CDR3aa: CASSFSFQETQYF

v_gene: TRBV4-3
j_gene: TRBJ1-3
CDR3aa: CASSLTRGGGNTIYF

v_gene: TRBV5-1
j_gene: TRBJ2-5
CDR3aa: CASSLVPGRDETQYF

v_gene: TRBV28
j_gene: TRBJ1-5
CDR3aa: CASSYRTGGNSNQPQHF

v_gene: TRBV19
j_gene: TRBJ1-2
CDR3aa: CASSIAGGQGNGYTF

v_gene: TRBV11-2
j_gene: TRBJ2-2
CDR3aa: CASSSSGGITGELFF

v_gene: TRBV24-1
j_gene: TRBJ1-5
CDR3aa: CATSDPRVGNSNQPQHF

v_gene: TRBV7-8
j_gene: TRBJ2-3
CDR3aa: CASSFFLAADTQYF

v_gene: TRBV3-1/TRBV3-2
j_gene: TRBJ1-1
CDR3aa: CASSQGGRQGAEAFF

v_gene: TRBV5-1
j_gene: TRBJ1-6
CDR3aa: CASSLTGGSPLHF

v_gene: TRBV10-3
j_gene: TRBJ1-1
CDR3aa: CAISDRAVGTEAFF

v_gene: TRBV28
j_gene: TRBJ1-4
CDR3aa: CASSLRNEKLFF

v_gene: TRBV23-1
j_gene: TRBJ1-6
CDR3aa: CASSPTAGNYNSPLHF

v_gene: TRBV5-8
j_gene: TRBJ1-6
CDR3aa: CASSLAVSYNSPLHF

v_gene: TRBV2
j_gene: TRBJ1-5
CDR3aa: CASNRRAENQPQHF

v_gene: TRBV28
j_gene: TRBJ1-2
CDR3aa: CASSSPVLGGRDYGYTF

v_gene: TRBV28
j_gene: TRBJ1-1
CDR3aa: CASTPAGVGGLNTEAFF

v_gene: TRBV10-1
j_gene: TRBJ1-1
CDR3aa: CASRGGENTEAFF

v_gene: TRBV19
j_gene: TRBJ2-5
CDR3aa: CASSIGGTVQETQYF

v_gene: TRBV7-9
j_gene: TRBJ2-6
CDR3aa: CASSQQASGANVLTF

v_gene: TRBV6-5
j_gene: TRBJ1-2
CDR3aa: CASIVDRSYGYTF

v_gene: TRBV5-1
j_gene: TRBJ1-1
CDR3aa: CASSLERTTEAFF

v_gene: TRBV5-1
j_gene: TRBJ1-4
CDR3aa: CASSPRGHGNEKLFF

v_gene: TRBV19
j_gene: TRBJ2-4
CDR3aa: CASSITGQGSRTQYF

v_gene: TRBV6-5
j_gene: TRBJ1-2
CDR3aa: CASSYSTGERYTF